This TCR beta chain was sequenced during a study of blood T cell repertoires in COVID-19. The CDR3 length is 15 residues. The germline V gene encodes CDR1 LNHDA and CDR2 SQIVND (reference sequence). V lost 9 bases, J lost 5 bases, and 13 bases stayed unmatched. Produced via immunoSEQ multiplex PCR; TCRdb's table is partial and in-frame only. The table includes about 94,000 clones, roughly 84% detected once. The chain joins TRBV19 to TRBJ1-5; TRBD1 agrees at 7 bases. This clonotype was sampled from a man in his 60s with acute or convalescent COVID-19. Sample: peripheral blood. In DNA form, the CDR3 reads TGTGCCAGCCTAGGGGGCGGGCCTGCTTATCAGCCCCAGCATTTT. Its translation: CASLGGGPAYQPQHF.